The rows below give T cell receptor beta chains drawn from one sample of a study of blood T cell repertoires in COVID-19. The method was immunoSEQ multiplex PCR; TCRdb's version includes in-frame clones alone and lacks a portion of them. This table holds 95,000 to 100,000 clones, roughly nine tenths found once. The sequenced material came from peripheral blood. These receptors all come from a man aged 45-65 years with acute or convalescent COVID-19. Both conserved end residues are part of each CDR3. Fields, in order: D gene, J gene, clone size, V gene, CDR3 DNA, CDR3 protein. D genes are given only for firm matches. The listing skips clone size in some rows; elsewhere it reads once, few, many or a size class.

TRBD2	TRBJ2-3	few	TRBV19	TGTGCCAGTACCCTGGGACTAGCGGGGGGGGGTACGCAGTATTTT	CASTLGLAGGGTQYF
TRBD2	TRBJ2-5	-	TRBV28	TGTGCCAGCAGTTTAGCACTAGCGGAGGGCCAAGAGACCCAGTACTTC	CASSLALAEGQETQYF
-	TRBJ1-4	-	TRBV6-6	TGTGCCAGCAGTCCTCTTCTCTCCGGGACAACTAATGAAAAACTGTTTTTT	CASSPLLSGTTNEKLFF
-	TRBJ1-2	once	TRBV10-3	TGTGCCATCAGTGACCCCGTGACATCTAACTATGGCTACACCTTC	CAISDPVTSNYGYTF
TRBD1	TRBJ1-6	-	TRBV5-1	TGCGCCAGCAGTCAGGGGACAGTCACCTCACCCCTCCACTTT	CASSQGTVTSPLHF
-	TRBJ1-1	-	TRBV6-5	TGTGCCAGTAGGAGTACTGAAGCTTTCTTT	CASRSTEAFF
TRBD1	TRBJ2-1	-	TRBV11-3	TGTGCCAGCAGCCGGACAGGGAACCTCAATGAGCAGTTCTTC	CASSRTGNLNEQFF
-	TRBJ2-7	-	TRBV5-1	TGCGCCAGCAGCTTGGCCGGGAACGAGCAGTACTTC	CASSLAGNEQYF
-	TRBJ2-7	-	TRBV3-1/TRBV3-2	TGTGCCAGCAGCCCTCTCGGAGAAAGAGACGAGCAGTACTTC	CASSPLGERDEQYF
TRBD1	TRBJ2-1	-	TRBV2	TGTGCCAGCAGCCTCGACAGGGGGCGAGGTTTCTTC	CASSLDRGRGFF
TRBD1	TRBJ1-6	-	TRBV4-3	TGCGCCAGCAGCCAAGAGACAGGGGATAATTCACCCCTCCACTTT	CASSQETGDNSPLHF